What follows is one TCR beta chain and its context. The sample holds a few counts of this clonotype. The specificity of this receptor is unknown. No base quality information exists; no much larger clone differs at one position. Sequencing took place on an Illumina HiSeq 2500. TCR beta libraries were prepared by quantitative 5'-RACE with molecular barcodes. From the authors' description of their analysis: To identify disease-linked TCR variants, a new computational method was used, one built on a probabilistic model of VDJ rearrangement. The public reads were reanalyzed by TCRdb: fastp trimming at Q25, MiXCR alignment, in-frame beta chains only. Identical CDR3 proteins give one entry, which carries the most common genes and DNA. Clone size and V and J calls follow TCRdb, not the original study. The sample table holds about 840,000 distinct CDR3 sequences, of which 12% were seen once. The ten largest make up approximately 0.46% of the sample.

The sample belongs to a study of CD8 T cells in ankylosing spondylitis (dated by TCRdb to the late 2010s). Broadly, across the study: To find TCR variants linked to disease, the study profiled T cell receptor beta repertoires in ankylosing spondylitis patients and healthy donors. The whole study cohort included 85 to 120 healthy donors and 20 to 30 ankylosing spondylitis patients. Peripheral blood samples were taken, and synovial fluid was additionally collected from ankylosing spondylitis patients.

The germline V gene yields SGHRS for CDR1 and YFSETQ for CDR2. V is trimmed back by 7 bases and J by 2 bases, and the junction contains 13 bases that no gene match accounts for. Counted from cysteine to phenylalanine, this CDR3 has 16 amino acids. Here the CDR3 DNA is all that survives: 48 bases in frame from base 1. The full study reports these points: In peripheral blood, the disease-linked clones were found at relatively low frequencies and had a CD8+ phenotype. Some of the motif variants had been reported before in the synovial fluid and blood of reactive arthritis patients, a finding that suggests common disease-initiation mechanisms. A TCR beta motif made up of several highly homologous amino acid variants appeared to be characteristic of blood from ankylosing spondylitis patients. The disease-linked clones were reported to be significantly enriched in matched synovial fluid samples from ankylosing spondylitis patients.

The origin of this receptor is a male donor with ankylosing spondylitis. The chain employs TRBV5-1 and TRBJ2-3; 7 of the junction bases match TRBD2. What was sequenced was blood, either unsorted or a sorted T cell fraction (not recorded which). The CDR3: CASGAMWREYTDTQYF. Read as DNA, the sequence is TGCGCCAGCGGGGCCATGTGGCGGGAGTACACAGATACGCAGTATTTT.